This TCR beta chain was sequenced for a study of Ad26.COV2.S vaccination and SARS-CoV-2 variants. Sequenced by immunoSEQ multiplex PCR; TCRdb stores in-frame clones only, minus some. The table shows about 480,000 clones, with approximately 90% occurring only once. This clone was recorded once. Treatment in this sample: 15 to 20 received Ad26.COV2.S at low or high dose, single or two shots; roughly five received placebo; per-sample allocation not given. The study sampled participants on day 63 after the first vaccine or placebo injection. The CDR3 totals 18 residues. J gave up 2 bases and V 2 bases, and 6 bases lay outside the gene matches. CDR1 is MDHEN, CDR2 SYDVKM, per germline.

The clonotype was recovered from a person between 18 and 60 years old who received the Ad26.COV2.S COVID-19 vaccine or a placebo. Source: peripheral blood, taken in a trial of Ad26.COV2.S vaccine versus placebo. The gene calls are TRBV28 and TRBJ2-7; TRBD2 matches 16 bases. Here the CDR3 DNA reads TGTGCCAGCAGTTTAAGGCCCGGGACTAGCGGGAGGGCCTACGAGCAGTACTTC. Encoded protein: CASSLRPGTSGRAYEQYF.